The present TCR beta chain was sequenced within a study of T-cell reconstitution after alpha-beta-depleted transplantation in children. Study-wide results and limits: Among T cells one year after transplant, newly produced cells accounted for most counts and diversity. Certain patients had high TCRbeta diversity at day 60, and it came from recipient T cells and thymic progenitors that survived.

This clonotype was seen ten or more times. What it binds is not known. A library of TCRbeta sequences, prepared with unique molecular identifiers, was generated. One entry per CDR3 protein results from TCRdb running MiXCR on the PCR reads. Among around 700,000 distinct CDR3 sequences listed, roughly 14% were seen once. The clonotype was recovered from a girl aged 2 to 10 with congenital amegakaryocytic thrombocytopenia, due to receive a stem cell transplant. This material consisted of PBMCs, taken before TCRalphabeta/CD19-depleted stem cell transplant.

The CDR3 coding sequence is TGTGCCAGCAGTTTATTCCAGGGACGGGTCGGGCCCACACTGAACACTGAAGCTTTCTTT. This sequence encodes CASSLFQGRVGPTLNTEAFF. This chain uses TRBV12-3 or TRBV12-4 with TRBJ1-1; TRBD1 is a possible D gene (5 bases). Between the trimmed V and J ends, which lost 2 bases and 0 bases, there was a span of 25 bases. There are 20 residues in the CDR3.